Detailed here is one T cell receptor beta chain. This CDR3 has 13 residues. From germline, CDR1 is MNHEY and CDR2 SVGAGI. Trimming left V 5 bases short and J 11 bases short, with 16 bases between. The record originates from a study of blood T cell repertoires in COVID-19. Method: immunoSEQ multiplex PCR; TCRdb's copy keeps in-frame clones and lacks some. This sample has about 430,000 clones, with roughly 90% found just once. The chain links TRBV6-5 to TRBJ1-5, with D possibly matching TRBD1 (6 bases). Material: PBMCs or T cells enriched from blood (not recorded which). This TCR was recovered from a young woman who had been exposed to COVID-19. The CDR3 DNA is TGTGCCAGCAGTCCAAATCGGGGGGCAGCCCAGCATTTT. Translating it yields CASSPNRGAAQHF.